These 18 T cell receptor beta chains originate from one sample sequenced in a study of siplizumab effects on memory and regulatory T cells. Method: immunoSEQ multiplex PCR; TCRdb's copy keeps in-frame clones and lacks some. The sample shows 90,000 to 150,000 clones, roughly 93% of them seen only once. Material: non-Treg CD4+ T cells sorted from blood. These receptors were taken from a human donor in good health.

CDR3 nucleotides: TGTGCCAGCAGCCTGGGGGGGCTGGGTGGCTACACCTTC. This encodes CASSLGGLGGYTF. The J gene is TRBJ1-2, the V gene TRBV5-6, with a weak D call TRBD1 (6 bases). The V end lost 4 bases, the J end lost 7 bases, and 14 bases lay between the germline ends. This CDR3 spans 13 amino acids. The germline gives CDR1 SGHDT, CDR2 YYEEEE.

The chain is built from TRBV9 and TRBJ2-1, with D possibly matching TRBD1 (6 bases). The CDR3 is 14 residues long. V was shortened by 3 bases and J by 3 bases, with 10 bases between the two germline ends. The V gene's germline CDR1 is SGDLS and CDR2 YYNGEE. Here the CDR3 reads CASSARDNYNEQFF. As DNA, the CDR3 is TGTGCCAGCAGCGCCCGGGACAACTACAATGAGCAGTTCTTC.

The genes are TRBV6-5 and TRBJ1-5; D not certain. The CDR3 has 13 residues. Germline V gives CDR1 MNHEY, CDR2 SVGAGI. Deletions cut 4 bases from V and 3 bases from J, with 7 bases between. In nucleotides, the CDR3 is TGTGCCAGCAGTTGGAGGAACAATCAGCCCCAGCATTTT. Translation gives CASSWRNNQPQHF.

V is TRBV5-1 and J is TRBJ2-2, with 8 bases identical to TRBD1. The trim removed 2 bases at V and 7 bases at J, leaving 1 base unmatched. Germline lookup yields CDR1 SGHRS and CDR2 YFSETQ. The CDR3 is 13 amino acids. The CDR3 DNA is TGCGCCAGCAGCTTACAGGGGGGCGGGGAGCTGTTTTTT. This codes for CASSLQGGGELFF.

V gene TRBV7-9 combines with J gene TRBJ2-3; the D call may be TRBD1 or TRBD2 (5 bases each). The CDR3 spans 13 residues. Germline CDR1 and CDR2: SEHNR and FQNEAQ (reference sequence). V was cut by 5 bases and J by 2 bases, with 8 bases left in between. The CDR3 region is CASSRGDTDTQYF. For the CDR3, the DNA is TGTGCCAGCAGCCGAGGGGACACAGATACGCAGTATTTT.

The rearrangement joins TRBV7-2 to TRBJ2-3, with unresolved D. CDR1 and CDR2 (germline): SGHTA, FQGNSA. The ends were cut back, 5 bases at V and 4 bases at J, with 10 bases in the middle. This CDR3 comprises 13 residues. The CDR3 sequence: CASSALDADTQYF. The CDR3 nucleotides read TGTGCCAGCAGCGCCCTGGATGCAGATACGCAGTATTTT.

The rearrangement uses TRBV19 and TRBJ2-4; D assignment may be TRBD1 or TRBD2 (5 bases each). There are 17 residues in the CDR3. V lost 3 bases and J lost 8, with 23 bases in between. Germline values: CDR1 LNHDA, CDR2 SQIVND (reference sequence). The CDR3 DNA reads as TGTGCCAGTAGTATTTTTCATCTTGGGGGACCGCGGGACATTCAGTACTTC. This translates into CASSIFHLGGPRDIQYF.

The chain employs TRBV18 and TRBJ1-2; D not resolved. From germline, CDR1 is KGHSH and CDR2 LQKENI. V was shortened by 2 bases and J by 4 bases, with 8 bases between the two germline ends. The CDR3 consists of 13 residues. The CDR3 region is CASSPTSGYGYTF. In DNA, the CDR3 is TGTGCCAGCTCACCAACTAGTGGCTATGGCTACACCTTC.

V and J are TRBV5-4 and TRBJ1-6; D might be TRBD1 (6 bases). Trimming shortened V by 4 bases and J by 8 bases, and 19 bases separated the two germline ends. Germline CDR1 reads SGHNT; CDR2 reads YYREEE (reference sequence). The CDR3 is 16 amino acids. CDR3 in DNA: TGTGCCAGCAGCCTATTCAACAGGGATTACGATTCACCCCTCCACTTT. Its protein product is CASSLFNRDYDSPLHF.

This chain connects TRBV18 to TRBJ2-7, with 12 bases identical to TRBD2. The CDR3 length is 15 residues. Looked up from germline, CDR1 is KGHSH and CDR2 is LQKENI. Trimming at V came to 3 bases and at J to 1 base, leaving 1 base not matched to a gene. For the CDR3, the DNA is TGTGCCAGCTCACCTACTAGCGGGGGGTCCTACGAGCAGTACTTC. Translated: CASSPTSGGSYEQYF.

This sequence joins TRBV27 and TRBJ2-7; possibly TRBD2 for D (6 bases). Trimming removed 6 bases at V and 5 bases at J, with 14 bases between. The CDR3 covers 13 residues. Germline CDR1 is MNHEY and CDR2 is SMNVEV (reference sequence). The CDR3, as DNA: TGTGCCAGCAGGGACGCGGGGTTACACGAGCAGTACTTC. Translating gives CASRDAGLHEQYF.

V and J are TRBV19 and TRBJ2-1; TRBD2 aligns across 12 bases. The CDR3 covers 14 residues. Germline V gene lookup returns CDR1 LNHDA and CDR2 SQIVND (reference sequence). Trimming took 10 bases from V and 7 from J; bases not matched to a gene: 8. DNA of the CDR3: TGTGCCACCAAAACCCTAGCGGGGGGGAATGAGCAGTTCTTC. Translating gives CATKTLAGGNEQFF.

CDR3 residues: CASRGGQYSNQPQHF. The CDR3 DNA reads as TGTGCCAGTAGAGGGGGACAGTATAGCAATCAGCCCCAGCATTTT. The rearrangement links TRBV19 to TRBJ1-5; 7 nucleotides agree with TRBD1. The CDR3 has 15 residues. V shed 6 bases and J 0 bases; nucleotides not matched to a gene: 5. In germline, CDR1 is LNHDA, CDR2 SQIVND (reference sequence).

The gene calls are TRBV4-3 and TRBJ1-5, with D perhaps TRBD1 (6 bases). Germline V gene data show CDR1 as LGHNA and CDR2 as YSLEER. The CDR3 covers 18 residues. V lost 0 bases and J lost 2, with 17 bases in between. CDR3 loop: CASSQDPLFPGGNQPQHF. CDR3 nucleotides: TGCGCCAGCAGCCAAGATCCTCTCTTTCCAGGGGGCAATCAGCCCCAGCATTTT.

The CDR3 reads CASSMIRGESYEQYF. The CDR3 DNA reads as TGTGCCAGTAGTATGATTCGAGGGGAGTCCTACGAGCAGTACTTC. The genes are TRBV19 and TRBJ2-7, with D perhaps given as TRBD1 or TRBD2 (5 bases each). From germline, CDR1 is LNHDA and CDR2 SQIVND (reference sequence). The CDR3 has 15 amino acids. V shed 3 bases and J shed 1 base, with 13 bases lying between them.

The chain employs TRBV9 and TRBJ2-3, with 11 bases matching TRBD2. CDR1 and CDR2 (germline): SGDLS, YYNGEE. The CDR3 is 17 residues long. J lost 2 bases, V lost 1 base, and 6 bases had no gene match. CDR3 nucleotides: TGTGCCAGCAGCGTACGTAGCGGGGGGGCTAACACAGATACGCAGTATTTT. Residues: CASSVRSGGANTDTQYF. Full variable domain (missing parts from reference TRBV9 and TRBJ2-3): DSGVTQTPKHLITATGQRVTLRCSPRSGDLSVYWYQQSLDQGLQFLIQYYNGEERAKGNILERFSAQQFPDLHSELNLSSLELGDSALYFCASSVRSGGANTDTQYFGPGTRLTVL.

The rearrangement links TRBV7-3 to TRBJ2-6, with D perhaps being TRBD1 or TRBD2 (5 bases each). The germline gives CDR1 SGHTA, CDR2 FQGTGA. The CDR3 is 17 residues long. V dropped 0 bases and J dropped 4 bases, with 13 bases sitting between them. Here the CDR3 reads CASSLTKTRGGANVLTF. DNA of the CDR3: TGTGCCAGCAGCTTAACGAAAACTAGGGGCGGGGCCAACGTCCTGACTTTC.

The genes are TRBV4-1 and TRBJ2-3; 9 bases agree with TRBD1. The trim removed 4 bases at V and 15 bases at J, leaving 32 bases unmatched. In germline, CDR1 is MGHRA, CDR2 YSYEKL. This CDR3 spans 20 amino acids. The CDR3 protein is CASSPPGQGIRLSADIRYYF. The CDR3 DNA sequence: TGCGCCAGCAGCCCCCCCGGACAGGGGATACGCCTCTCCGCAGACATACGGTATTATTTT.